What follows are 16 T cell receptor beta chains derived from one specimen sequenced in a study of brain T cells in children with intractable seizures. The table came from immunoSEQ multiplex PCR; TCRdb's copy has only in-frame clones and leaves some out. Of 100,000 to 120,000 clones in the sample, roughly 94% are singletons; the top ten hold under 4.5%. The source was peripheral blood, collected at surgery. The receptors originated from a boy less than two years old with hemimegalencephaly and intractable seizures.

CDR3 region: CASTRGQGVYEQYF. The CDR3 nucleotides are TGTGCCAGCACCAGGGGACAGGGCGTCTACGAGCAGTACTTC. This rearrangement joins TRBV6-5 to TRBJ2-7, with TRBD1 matching 9 bases. V lost 7 bases, J lost 3 bases, and 7 bases stayed unmatched. Germline CDR1 is MNHEY and CDR2 is SVGAGI. The CDR3 length is 14 residues.

V is TRBV9 and J is TRBJ2-4; tentative D call: TRBD2 (6 bases). V gave up 0 bases and J gave up 0 bases, with 13 bases separating them. Germline V gene data show CDR1 as SGDLS and CDR2 as YYNGEE. This CDR3 comprises 17 residues. CDR3: CASSVAAGSVAKNIQYF. The CDR3 DNA is TGTGCCAGCAGCGTAGCGGCGGGGTCCGTAGCCAAAAACATTCAGTACTTC.

The V and J genes are TRBV4-3 and TRBJ2-5, with TRBD2 matching 8 bases. Germline V gene lookup returns CDR1 LGHNA and CDR2 YSLEER. This CDR3 comprises 15 residues. V lost 0 bases, J lost 4 bases, and 4 bases stayed unmatched. For the CDR3, the DNA is TGCGCCAGCAGCCAAGATCAGCTAGCGGGAGAGACCCAGTACTTC. Translation: CASSQDQLAGETQYF.

V and J are TRBV9 and TRBJ2-7; 11 bases are shared with TRBD2. The V gene end was trimmed by 4 bases and the J gene end by 5 bases; junction bases not matched to a gene: 5. Germline lookup yields CDR1 SGDLS and CDR2 YYNGEE. CDR3 size: 14 residues. The CDR3 region is CASSQTSGNNEQYF. The CDR3 coding sequence is TGTGCCAGCAGCCAGACTAGCGGGAACAACGAGCAGTACTTC.

V is TRBV28 and J is TRBJ1-3; D unresolved. Germline CDR1 reads MDHEN; CDR2 reads SYDVKM. The CDR3 loop spans 13 amino acids. The germline V and J ends were trimmed by 8 bases and 2 bases, with 10 bases remaining between them. As DNA, the CDR3 is TGTGCCAGCCAGGATTCTCCTGGAAACACCATATATTTT. Its protein product is CASQDSPGNTIYF.

The chain is built from TRBV7-9 and TRBJ2-7; 16 bases match TRBD2. The CDR3 spans 17 residues. CDR1 and CDR2 from the germline V gene are SEHNR and FQNEAQ (reference sequence). Unmatched junction bases numbered 4, after V lost 3 bases and J lost 2 bases. The CDR3 spells CASSFGTSGRAAYEQYF. CDR3 coding DNA: TGTGCCAGCAGCTTTGGGACTAGCGGGAGGGCCGCCTACGAGCAGTACTTC.

The rearrangement uses TRBV7-2 and TRBJ2-7; either TRBD1 or TRBD2 may fit D (5 bases each). Trimming took 5 bases from V and 2 from J, leaving 16 bases between them. The CDR3 has 15 residues. Germline CDR1 reads SGHTA; CDR2 reads FQGNSA. The CDR3 loop reads CASSILGVGAYEQYF. CDR3 sequence (DNA): TGTGCCAGCAGCATACTTGGCGTGGGGGCCTACGAGCAGTACTTC.

V is TRBV5-4 and J is TRBJ2-2; weak D call: TRBD2 (6 bases). Germline CDR1 reads SGHNT; CDR2 reads YYREEE (reference sequence). Trimming stripped 2 bases from V and 5 bases from J, with 13 bases between. The CDR3 has 15 amino acids. CDR3 amino acids: CASSFGGLTTGELFF. CDR3 sequence (DNA): TGTGCCAGCAGCTTTGGGGGACTTACGACCGGGGAGCTGTTTTTT.

The rearrangement joins TRBV2 to TRBJ2-2, with 8 nucleotides matching TRBD2. Trimming cost V 8 bases and J 3 bases; bases outside gene matches: 5. This CDR3 has 14 residues. In germline, CDR1 is SNHLY, CDR2 FYNNEI. The CDR3 nucleotides are TGTGCCAGCTCGGTAGCGGGATACACCGGGGAGCTGTTTTTT. It translates to CASSVAGYTGELFF.

The chain couples TRBV4-3 to TRBJ2-3; 12 nucleotides line up with TRBD2. This CDR3 spans 17 amino acids. Germline CDR1 is LGHNA and CDR2 is YSLEER. V shed 0 bases and J 5 bases; nucleotides not matched to a gene: 6. This CDR3 reads CASSQEGLAGNRDTQYF. The CDR3 region has the DNA TGCGCCAGCAGCCAAGAAGGACTAGCGGGGAATCGAGATACGCAGTATTTT.

The chain joins TRBV29-1 to TRBJ1-2, with D possibly TRBD1 on 6 matching bases. The germline gives CDR1 SQVTM, CDR2 ANQGSEA. CDR3 length: 12 residues. V lost 4 bases and J 7 bases, leaving 13 bases between the germline ends. CDR3 sequence (DNA): TGCAGCGTTGTTACAGGGCCGGCTGGCTACACCTTC. This codes for CSVVTGPAGYTF.

The chain recombines TRBV19 with TRBJ1-1; 10 positions match TRBD1. Germline V gives CDR1 LNHDA, CDR2 SQIVND (reference sequence). Unmatched junction bases numbered 4, after V lost 2 bases and J lost 7 bases. The CDR3 is 14 amino acids. The CDR3 is CASSIRDRGNEAFF. In nucleotides, the CDR3 is TGTGCCAGTAGTATAAGGGACAGGGGAAATGAAGCTTTCTTT.

The chain has TRBV12-3 or TRBV12-4 and TRBJ1-1; possibly TRBD1 for D (6 bases). The CDR3 is 13 residues long. V gave up 10 bases and J gave up 7 bases, with 19 bases separating them. The CDR3 is CAISKGGSYEAFF. CDR3 nucleotide sequence: TGTGCCATTTCGAAAGGGGGGTCCTATGAAGCTTTCTTT.

V usage is TRBV11-2 and J usage is TRBJ2-5; D gene uncertain. The V gene's germline CDR1 is SGHAT and CDR2 FQNNGV. The CDR3 covers 14 residues. Between the trimmed V and J ends, which lost 5 bases and 4 bases, there was a span of 14 bases. The DNA for the CDR3 is TGTGCCAGCAGCCAAGGGTCCGTGGGAGAGACCCAGTACTTC. Its translation: CASSQGSVGETQYF.

V is TRBV5-1 and J is TRBJ1-2; 10 bases agree with TRBD1. Germline V gene lookup returns CDR1 SGHRS and CDR2 YFSETQ. The CDR3 has 16 amino acids. V was clipped by 4 bases and J by 1 base; unmatched bases: 7. The CDR3 DNA follows: TGCGCCAGCAGCCGGGGACAGGGGATTGGTAACTATGGCTACACCTTC. Protein sequence: CASSRGQGIGNYGYTF.

This rearrangement joins TRBV5-3 to TRBJ2-7; D might be TRBD1 (5 bases). TRBV5-3 is an open reading frame whose function is uncertain. CDR3 length equals 14 residues. V gave up 0 bases and J gave up 2 bases, with 9 bases separating them. CDR3 residues: CARSLAGNPYEQYF. CDR3 coding DNA: TGTGCCAGAAGCTTGGCAGGGAACCCCTACGAGCAGTACTTC.